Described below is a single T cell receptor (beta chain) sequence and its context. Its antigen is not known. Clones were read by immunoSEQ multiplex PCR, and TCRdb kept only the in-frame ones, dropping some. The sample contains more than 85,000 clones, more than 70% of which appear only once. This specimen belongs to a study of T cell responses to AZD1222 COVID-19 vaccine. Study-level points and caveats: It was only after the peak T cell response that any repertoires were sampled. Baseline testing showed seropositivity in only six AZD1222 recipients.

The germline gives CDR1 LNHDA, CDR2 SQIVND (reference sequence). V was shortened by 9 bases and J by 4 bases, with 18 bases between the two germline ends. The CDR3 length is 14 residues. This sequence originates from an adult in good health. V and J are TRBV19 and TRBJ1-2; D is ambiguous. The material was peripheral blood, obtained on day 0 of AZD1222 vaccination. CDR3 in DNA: TGTGCCAGCAAGAATCTCCAATCTCTCTATGGCTACACCTTC. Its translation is CASKNLQSLYGYTF.